One sample yielded the 6 T cell receptor beta chains listed below, sequenced in a study of beta chain features in type 1 diabetes. Overall study results and limits: Within each of all four CD4+ subsets, Type 1 diabetes patients had TCRB CDR3s that were moderately but significantly shorter.

Since all of the isolated RNA was reverse transcribed, expressed TCRB transcripts were what got sequenced. The data were produced by immunoSEQ multiplex PCR, yet TCRdb's version contains in-frame clones alone and is incomplete. The data hold 600,000 to 700,000 clones, with 9.5% to 15% observed a single time. Their antigens are not known. Material: naive CD4+ T cells from blood. These receptors came from a young man with type 1 diabetes.

The table lists this clone with a few counts. The V and J genes are TRBV5-1 and TRBJ2-1; the match to TRBD2 covers 12 bases. The germline CDR1 and CDR2 sequences are SGHRS and YFSETQ. V gave up 2 bases and J gave up 5 bases; unmatched junction bases: 5. The CDR3 length is 16 residues. This CDR3 is CASSLRTSGADNEQFF. The CDR3 nucleotides read TGCGCCAGCAGCTTAAGGACTAGCGGGGCGGACAATGAGCAGTTCTTC.

V is TRBV2 and J is TRBJ2-5, with D unresolved. V was trimmed by 2 bases and J by 5 bases, leaving 12 bases between them. Germline CDR1 SNHLY, CDR2 FYNNEI. CDR3 length equals 14 residues. The CDR3 bases are TGTGCCAGCAGTGAAAGGGATCGGAGTGAGACCCAGTACTTC. Amino acids: CASSERDRSETQYF.

This clone was observed a handful of times. This chain connects TRBV13 to TRBJ2-3; 7 bases are a match to TRBD2. The junction had 10 bases not matched to a gene; V was cut back by 2 bases and J by 2 bases. CDR1 is PRHDT, CDR2 FYEKMQ, per germline (reference sequence). This CDR3 is 17 amino acids long. The CDR3 loop is CASSLRGRGGSTDTQYF. The CDR3 DNA reads as TGTGCCAGCAGCTTACGAGGGCGCGGGGGATCCACAGATACGCAGTATTTT.

There are a few counts of this clone. The CDR3 region has the DNA TGTGCCAGTAGTAGTCCCGGGACCCGGAGCAATCAGCCCCAGCATTTT. Its protein product is CASSSPGTRSNQPQHF. The rearrangement links TRBV19 to TRBJ1-5, with D possibly being TRBD1 (5 bases). The germline V gene encodes CDR1 LNHDA and CDR2 SQIVND (reference sequence). This CDR3 spans 16 amino acids. V was clipped by 4 bases and J by 1 base, with 14 bases between them.

This chain uses TRBV15 with TRBJ2-2; D possibly corresponds to TRBD1 (5 bases). The CDR3 is made up of 16 amino acids. Trimming cost V 0 bases and J 0 bases, with 8 bases left between them. Per germline, CDR1 LNHNV and CDR2 YYDKDF (reference sequence). Here the CDR3 reads CATSRERGANTGELFF. The CDR3 nucleotides read TGTGCCACCAGCAGAGAAAGGGGCGCGAACACCGGGGAGCTGTTTTTT.

This clone was seen a few times. This chain uses TRBV9 with TRBJ1-2, with 8 bases fitting TRBD1. The germline V gene encodes CDR1 SGDLS and CDR2 YYNGEE. This CDR3 spans 14 amino acids. Trimming at V came to 4 bases and at J to 5 bases, leaving 7 bases not matched to a gene. The CDR3 DNA sequence: TGTGCCAGCAGCTTGGGACAGGAGAGGTATGGCTACACCTTC. Its protein is CASSLGQERYGYTF.